In this sample, the clone carrying this T cell receptor beta chain turned up a few times. The sample belongs to a study of cytomegalovirus exposure and HLA in healthy donors. The study ran its PCR with 60 Vbeta and 13 Jbeta primers. Assay used: immunoSEQ multiplex PCR; TCRdb lists only in-frame clones, some missing. The sample holds around 150,000 clones, roughly 82% seen once. This CDR3 spans 13 amino acids. CDR1 and CDR2 from the germline V gene are MNHEY and SVGAGI. V dropped 5 bases and J dropped 7 bases, with 14 bases sitting between them. This chain links TRBV6-5 with TRBJ1-1; a weak D match, TRBD1 (6 bases). The clonotype originates from a man in his forties or fifties in good health and CMV-seropositive. Sequencing was done on a sample of PBMCs. The DNA of the CDR3 is TGTGCCAGCAGTCTCCGGACAGCAAGTGAAGCTTTCTTT. Translation gives CASSLRTASEAFF.